The 22 T cell receptor beta chains below were found in one sample sequenced in a study of T cells in Graves' hyperthyroidism and ophthalmopathy. Amplification targeted TCR beta CDR3 regions from RNA transcripts. First-round RT-PCR with HTBI primers amplified the TCR CDR3 region. TCRdb recomputed calls from the multiplex PCR reads with MiXCR, one row per CDR3 protein. The sample lists roughly 180,000 distinct CDR3 sequences, more than 15% occurring once. The sequenced sample was blood. The source of these receptors is a woman aged 45-59 years with Graves' hyperthyroidism.

This clonotype was seen a few times. This sequence joins TRBV4-1 and TRBJ2-3; 8 bases agree with TRBD2. The V segment lost 0 bases and the J segment 5 bases; nucleotides outside the gene matches: 4. Germline V gives CDR1 MGHRA, CDR2 YSYEKL. This CDR3 is built from 15 residues. Written as DNA, the CDR3 is TGCGCCAGCAGCCAAGATCCGGGGGGGCAAGATACGCAGTATTTT. Protein product: CASSQDPGGQDTQYF.

This clonotype was observed many times. The gene calls are TRBV5-6 and TRBJ2-3; no definite D call. Germline V lookup: CDR1 SGHDT, CDR2 YYEEEE. Deletions cut 2 bases from V and 3 bases from J, with 10 bases between. This CDR3 spans 14 amino acids. DNA of the CDR3: TGTGCCAGCAGCTTCGGTGTTGGAACAGATACGCAGTATTTT. Protein: CASSFGVGTDTQYF.

The chain employs TRBV2 and TRBJ1-5; no clear D. This CDR3 is built from 14 residues. With 7 bases removed from V and 3 bases from J, the gap between germline ends came to 13 bases. Germline values: CDR1 SNHLY, CDR2 FYNNEI. CDR3 sequence (DNA): TGTGCCAGCACCCCCGGATCCCTCAATCAGCCCCAGCATTTT. This codes for CASTPGSLNQPQHF.

This clonotype appeared many times. J is TRBJ2-3 and V is TRBV28; D may be TRBD1 (5 bases). This CDR3 is 17 amino acids long. Trimming stripped 2 bases from V and 0 bases from J, with 15 bases between. The germline CDR1 and CDR2 sequences are MDHEN and SYDVKM. The CDR3: CASSLRQTLSSTDTQYF. The CDR3 DNA is TGTGCCAGCAGTTTAAGACAGACCTTATCTAGCACAGATACGCAGTATTTT.

The table lists this clonotype with many counts. The gene calls are TRBV6-5 and TRBJ1-1, with unresolved D. The CDR3 is made up of 16 amino acids. Trimming pared 0 bases from V and 3 bases from J, leaving 14 bases between. Per the germline V gene, CDR1 is MNHEY and CDR2 is SVGAGI. CDR3 DNA: TGTGCCAGCAGTTACTCGGACCTTCTGTTGGACACTGAAGCTTTCTTT. Protein sequence: CASSYSDLLLDTEAFF.

This clonotype was recorded at least ten times. The CDR3 region is CASSLAPSWGGVETQYF. CDR3 nucleotide sequence: TGTGCCAGCAGCTTGGCCCCTAGTTGGGGGGGGGTCGAGACCCAGTACTTC. The chain is built from TRBV11-2 and TRBJ2-5; 7 bases map to TRBD2. Germline V lookup: CDR1 SGHAT, CDR2 FQNNGV. The V gene end was trimmed by 3 bases and the J gene end by 5 bases; junction bases not matched to a gene: 15. The length of the CDR3 is 17 residues.

The chain links TRBV5-4 to TRBJ2-3; D is unclear. Deletions cut 0 bases from V and 5 bases from J, with 10 bases between. The CDR3 sequence is 14 residues long. Germline V lookup: CDR1 SGHNT, CDR2 YYREEE (reference sequence). CDR3 in amino acids: CASSLGRSQDTQYF. DNA of the CDR3: TGTGCCAGCAGCTTGGGACGGAGTCAAGATACGCAGTATTTT.

This clonotype was detected ten times or more. The chain recombines TRBV6-5 with TRBJ2-2; a weak D match, TRBD1 (6 bases). Trimming removed 3 bases at V and 2 bases at J, with 10 bases between. The germline V gene encodes CDR1 MNHEY and CDR2 SVGAGI. The CDR3 totals 15 residues. CDR3 bases: TGTGCCAGCAGTTATCGACAGGTTAACACCGGGGAGCTGTTTTTT. It specifies CASSYRQVNTGELFF.

This clonotype was counted at least ten times. The chain employs TRBV19 and TRBJ1-1; the D gene is possibly TRBD1 (6 bases). V lost 5 bases and J 4 bases, leaving 14 bases between the germline ends. Germline loops: CDR1 LNHDA, CDR2 SQIVND (reference sequence). The CDR3 is made up of 14 amino acids. Here the CDR3 reads CASSGGHPGTEAFF. The CDR3 DNA reads TGTGCCAGTAGTGGGGGACACCCGGGCACTGAAGCTTTCTTT. The variable domain in full, with the rest retrieved from reference TRBV19 and TRBJ1-1, is DGGITQSPKYLFRKEGQNVTLSCEQNLNHDAMYWYRQDPGQGLRLIYYSQIVNDFQKGDIAEGYSVSREKKESFPLTVTSAQKNPTAFYLCASSGGHPGTEAFFGQGTRLTVV.

This clonotype was recorded many times. The V and J genes are TRBV20-1 and TRBJ1-1, with 7 nucleotides matching TRBD1. Per germline, CDR1 DFQATT and CDR2 SNEGSKA (reference sequence). Trimming took 5 bases from V and 1 from J; bases not matched to a gene: 7. The CDR3 has 14 residues. CDR3 sequence reads: CSAHPDRRNTEAFF. CDR3 nucleotide sequence: TGCAGTGCTCATCCGGACAGGCGGAACACTGAAGCTTTCTTT.

This clonotype was counted at least ten times. The chain has TRBV7-3 and TRBJ2-1, with unresolved D. Germline V CDR1 and CDR2: SGHTA, FQGTGA. V gave up 5 bases and J gave up 3 bases, with 8 bases separating them. This CDR3 is 13 amino acids long. CDR3 sequence reads: CASSEQNYNEQFF. The CDR3 DNA follows: TGTGCCAGCAGCGAGCAGAACTACAATGAGCAGTTCTTC.

This clonotype was found a few times. Since a much larger clone is just one base distant, this may be a read error. The chain employs TRBV6-5 and TRBJ2-3, with D possibly being TRBD2 (7 bases). CDR1 and CDR2 from the germline V gene are MNHEY and SVGAGI. The CDR3 contains 15 residues. Here the CDR3 DNA reads TGTACCAGCAGTTATTTACCGGGGGGCTCAGATACGCAGTATTTT. Translation gives CTSSYLPGGSDTQYF.

This clonotype was counted at least ten times. The CDR3 protein is CASSLEVHKGADTQYF. The DNA for the CDR3 is TGCGCCAGCAGCTTGGAAGTTCATAAGGGGGCAGATACGCAGTATTTT. This chain joins TRBV5-1 and TRBJ2-3, with D tentatively TRBD1 (6 bases). V was clipped by 0 bases and J by 4 bases, with 15 bases between them. This CDR3 spans 16 amino acids. Germline CDR1 reads SGHRS; CDR2 reads YFSETQ.

This clonotype was observed at least ten times. The gene calls are TRBV5-1 and TRBJ1-2, with 7 bases identical to TRBD1. The CDR3 is 17 amino acids. Germline CDR1 and CDR2: SGHRS and YFSETQ. V was clipped by 0 bases and J by 0 bases; unmatched bases: 8. CDR3 protein: CASSLEGGITSNYGYTF. The CDR3, as DNA: TGCGCCAGCAGCTTGGAAGGGGGCATTACCTCTAACTATGGCTACACCTTC.

The genes are TRBV29-1 and TRBJ2-3; 13 bases are shared with TRBD2. The V and J ends lost 7 bases and 4 bases, in that order; junction bases with no gene match: 5. This CDR3 has 14 residues. The germline gives CDR1 SQVTM, CDR2 ANQGSEA. CDR3 nucleotide sequence: TGCAGCGCTGAGACTAGCGGGAGGTCAGATACGCAGTATTTT. Translated, it gives CSAETSGRSDTQYF.

This chain uses TRBV12-3 or TRBV12-4 with TRBJ2-3; the D call may be TRBD1 or TRBD2 (5 bases each). Trimming cost V 4 bases and J 5 bases, with 7 bases left between them. CDR3 length: 12 residues. The CDR3 nucleotides are TGTGCCAGCAGTTGGGGGATAGATACGCAGTATTTT. It yields the protein CASSWGIDTQYF.

V gene TRBV7-9 combines with J gene TRBJ1-1, with D unclear. The CDR3 covers 14 residues. Germline CDR1 reads SEHNR; CDR2 reads FQNEAQ (reference sequence). V was cut by 0 bases and J by 11 bases, with 16 bases left in between. The CDR3 bases are TGTGCCAGCAGCTTAGCGACAAACAGTTGGGATGCTTTCTTT. The encoded protein is CASSLATNSWDAFF.

This clonotype was picked up many times. The chain couples TRBV7-2 to TRBJ1-6; 8 bases agree with TRBD1. The CDR3 runs to 13 residues. CDR1 and CDR2 from the germline V gene are SGHTA and FQGNSA. With V trimmed by 7 bases and J by 8 bases, 4 bases remained unmatched. The CDR3 sequence: CASTLDRDSPLHF. The CDR3 bases are TGTGCCAGCACCTTGGACAGGGATTCACCCCTCCACTTT.

This clonotype was counted ten times or more. J is TRBJ1-2 and V is TRBV7-8, with no clear D. There are 12 residues in the CDR3. In germline, CDR1 is SGHVS, CDR2 FQNEAQ. V was cut by 3 bases and J by 6 bases, with 8 bases left in between. The CDR3 is CASSFGADGYTF. For the CDR3, the DNA is TGTGCCAGCAGCTTTGGTGCGGATGGCTACACCTTC.

This clonotype was seen many times. V usage is TRBV3-1 and J usage is TRBJ2-1; perhaps TRBD2 as D (5 bases). Germline CDR1 LGHDT, CDR2 YNNKEL (reference sequence). The CDR3 length is 14 residues. V shed 4 bases and J shed 9 bases, with 16 bases lying between them. The DNA of the CDR3 is TGTGCCAGCAGCCTGACTAATCCGACGGGTGAGCAGTTCTTC. Translating gives CASSLTNPTGEQFF.

This clonotype turned up a few times. This chain connects TRBV20-1 to TRBJ2-2; D is perhaps TRBD1 or TRBD2 (5 bases each). Per germline, CDR1 DFQATT and CDR2 SNEGSKA (reference sequence). V dropped 0 bases and J dropped 7 bases, with 18 bases sitting between them. CDR3 length: 16 residues. The CDR3 sequence is CSARDPGKGRGGELFF. The CDR3 bases are TGCAGTGCTAGAGATCCCGGGAAGGGAAGGGGCGGGGAGCTGTTTTTT.

This clonotype was recorded many times. The chain employs TRBV7-3 and TRBJ2-3; D is unresolved. Germline V gene lookup returns CDR1 SGHTA and CDR2 FQGTGA. With 5 bases removed from V and 2 bases from J, the gap between germline ends came to 8 bases. There are 13 residues in the CDR3. The CDR3 sequence is CASSLTNTDTQYF. DNA for the CDR3: TGTGCCAGCAGCCTCACGAACACAGATACGCAGTATTTT.